This T cell receptor (beta chain) was obtained from a study of cytomegalovirus exposure and HLA in healthy donors. To note about this clone: Its antigen is not identified.

The CDR3 covers 12 residues. The V gene's germline CDR1 is SEHNR and CDR2 FQNEAQ (reference sequence). The trim removed 11 bases at V and 4 bases at J, leaving 6 bases unmatched. PCR used 60 Vbeta primers and 13 Jbeta primers. The repertoire was sequenced with immunoSEQ multiplex PCR; TCRdb's copy has only in-frame clones and lacks some. Of more than 85,000 clones detected, 70% to 80% appear once; the ten largest clones hold less than 2.5%. Findings and caveats of the study: A missense variant in DCLRE1C was later tied to TCR beta V- and J-gene trimming. The study listed roughly 160 cytomegalovirus-associated TCR beta chains.

The source is a man aged 30 to 39 in good health and CMV-seronegative. Material: PBMCs. The chain uses TRBV7-9 and TRBJ2-5; 8 bases are a match to TRBD1. Here the CDR3 DNA reads TGTGCCGTCGTCGACAGGGGAGAGACCCAGTACTTC. Its translation is CAVVDRGETQYF.